This T cell receptor beta chain appears in the sequencing data of a study of CD8 T cells in Susac syndrome. With random hexamers, about 0.45 to 1 ug RNA was reverse transcribed. The authors amplified TCR beta CDR3 across 54 Vbeta and 13 Jbeta using immunoSEQ multiplex PCR. One entry per CDR3 protein results from TCRdb running MiXCR on the immunoSEQ multiplex PCR reads. The sample lists about 80,000 distinct CDR3 sequences; about 91% were seen once. TEMRA cells were FACS-enriched, while CD8+ and CD4+ T cells were negatively isolated. This clonotype was detected once. Germline CDR1 reads LGHDT; CDR2 reads YNNKEL (reference sequence). This CDR3 has 15 amino acids. With V trimmed by 0 bases and J by 5 bases, 4 bases remained unmatched.

The V gene is TRBV3-1, the J gene TRBJ2-1, with 7 nucleotides matching TRBD2. The specimen sequenced was CD8+ T cells from PBMCs. The sequence came from a human donor with multiple sclerosis. This CDR3 reads CASSQEGLMNNEQFF. CDR3 DNA: TGTGCCAGCAGCCAAGAGGGACTAATGAACAATGAGCAGTTCTTC.